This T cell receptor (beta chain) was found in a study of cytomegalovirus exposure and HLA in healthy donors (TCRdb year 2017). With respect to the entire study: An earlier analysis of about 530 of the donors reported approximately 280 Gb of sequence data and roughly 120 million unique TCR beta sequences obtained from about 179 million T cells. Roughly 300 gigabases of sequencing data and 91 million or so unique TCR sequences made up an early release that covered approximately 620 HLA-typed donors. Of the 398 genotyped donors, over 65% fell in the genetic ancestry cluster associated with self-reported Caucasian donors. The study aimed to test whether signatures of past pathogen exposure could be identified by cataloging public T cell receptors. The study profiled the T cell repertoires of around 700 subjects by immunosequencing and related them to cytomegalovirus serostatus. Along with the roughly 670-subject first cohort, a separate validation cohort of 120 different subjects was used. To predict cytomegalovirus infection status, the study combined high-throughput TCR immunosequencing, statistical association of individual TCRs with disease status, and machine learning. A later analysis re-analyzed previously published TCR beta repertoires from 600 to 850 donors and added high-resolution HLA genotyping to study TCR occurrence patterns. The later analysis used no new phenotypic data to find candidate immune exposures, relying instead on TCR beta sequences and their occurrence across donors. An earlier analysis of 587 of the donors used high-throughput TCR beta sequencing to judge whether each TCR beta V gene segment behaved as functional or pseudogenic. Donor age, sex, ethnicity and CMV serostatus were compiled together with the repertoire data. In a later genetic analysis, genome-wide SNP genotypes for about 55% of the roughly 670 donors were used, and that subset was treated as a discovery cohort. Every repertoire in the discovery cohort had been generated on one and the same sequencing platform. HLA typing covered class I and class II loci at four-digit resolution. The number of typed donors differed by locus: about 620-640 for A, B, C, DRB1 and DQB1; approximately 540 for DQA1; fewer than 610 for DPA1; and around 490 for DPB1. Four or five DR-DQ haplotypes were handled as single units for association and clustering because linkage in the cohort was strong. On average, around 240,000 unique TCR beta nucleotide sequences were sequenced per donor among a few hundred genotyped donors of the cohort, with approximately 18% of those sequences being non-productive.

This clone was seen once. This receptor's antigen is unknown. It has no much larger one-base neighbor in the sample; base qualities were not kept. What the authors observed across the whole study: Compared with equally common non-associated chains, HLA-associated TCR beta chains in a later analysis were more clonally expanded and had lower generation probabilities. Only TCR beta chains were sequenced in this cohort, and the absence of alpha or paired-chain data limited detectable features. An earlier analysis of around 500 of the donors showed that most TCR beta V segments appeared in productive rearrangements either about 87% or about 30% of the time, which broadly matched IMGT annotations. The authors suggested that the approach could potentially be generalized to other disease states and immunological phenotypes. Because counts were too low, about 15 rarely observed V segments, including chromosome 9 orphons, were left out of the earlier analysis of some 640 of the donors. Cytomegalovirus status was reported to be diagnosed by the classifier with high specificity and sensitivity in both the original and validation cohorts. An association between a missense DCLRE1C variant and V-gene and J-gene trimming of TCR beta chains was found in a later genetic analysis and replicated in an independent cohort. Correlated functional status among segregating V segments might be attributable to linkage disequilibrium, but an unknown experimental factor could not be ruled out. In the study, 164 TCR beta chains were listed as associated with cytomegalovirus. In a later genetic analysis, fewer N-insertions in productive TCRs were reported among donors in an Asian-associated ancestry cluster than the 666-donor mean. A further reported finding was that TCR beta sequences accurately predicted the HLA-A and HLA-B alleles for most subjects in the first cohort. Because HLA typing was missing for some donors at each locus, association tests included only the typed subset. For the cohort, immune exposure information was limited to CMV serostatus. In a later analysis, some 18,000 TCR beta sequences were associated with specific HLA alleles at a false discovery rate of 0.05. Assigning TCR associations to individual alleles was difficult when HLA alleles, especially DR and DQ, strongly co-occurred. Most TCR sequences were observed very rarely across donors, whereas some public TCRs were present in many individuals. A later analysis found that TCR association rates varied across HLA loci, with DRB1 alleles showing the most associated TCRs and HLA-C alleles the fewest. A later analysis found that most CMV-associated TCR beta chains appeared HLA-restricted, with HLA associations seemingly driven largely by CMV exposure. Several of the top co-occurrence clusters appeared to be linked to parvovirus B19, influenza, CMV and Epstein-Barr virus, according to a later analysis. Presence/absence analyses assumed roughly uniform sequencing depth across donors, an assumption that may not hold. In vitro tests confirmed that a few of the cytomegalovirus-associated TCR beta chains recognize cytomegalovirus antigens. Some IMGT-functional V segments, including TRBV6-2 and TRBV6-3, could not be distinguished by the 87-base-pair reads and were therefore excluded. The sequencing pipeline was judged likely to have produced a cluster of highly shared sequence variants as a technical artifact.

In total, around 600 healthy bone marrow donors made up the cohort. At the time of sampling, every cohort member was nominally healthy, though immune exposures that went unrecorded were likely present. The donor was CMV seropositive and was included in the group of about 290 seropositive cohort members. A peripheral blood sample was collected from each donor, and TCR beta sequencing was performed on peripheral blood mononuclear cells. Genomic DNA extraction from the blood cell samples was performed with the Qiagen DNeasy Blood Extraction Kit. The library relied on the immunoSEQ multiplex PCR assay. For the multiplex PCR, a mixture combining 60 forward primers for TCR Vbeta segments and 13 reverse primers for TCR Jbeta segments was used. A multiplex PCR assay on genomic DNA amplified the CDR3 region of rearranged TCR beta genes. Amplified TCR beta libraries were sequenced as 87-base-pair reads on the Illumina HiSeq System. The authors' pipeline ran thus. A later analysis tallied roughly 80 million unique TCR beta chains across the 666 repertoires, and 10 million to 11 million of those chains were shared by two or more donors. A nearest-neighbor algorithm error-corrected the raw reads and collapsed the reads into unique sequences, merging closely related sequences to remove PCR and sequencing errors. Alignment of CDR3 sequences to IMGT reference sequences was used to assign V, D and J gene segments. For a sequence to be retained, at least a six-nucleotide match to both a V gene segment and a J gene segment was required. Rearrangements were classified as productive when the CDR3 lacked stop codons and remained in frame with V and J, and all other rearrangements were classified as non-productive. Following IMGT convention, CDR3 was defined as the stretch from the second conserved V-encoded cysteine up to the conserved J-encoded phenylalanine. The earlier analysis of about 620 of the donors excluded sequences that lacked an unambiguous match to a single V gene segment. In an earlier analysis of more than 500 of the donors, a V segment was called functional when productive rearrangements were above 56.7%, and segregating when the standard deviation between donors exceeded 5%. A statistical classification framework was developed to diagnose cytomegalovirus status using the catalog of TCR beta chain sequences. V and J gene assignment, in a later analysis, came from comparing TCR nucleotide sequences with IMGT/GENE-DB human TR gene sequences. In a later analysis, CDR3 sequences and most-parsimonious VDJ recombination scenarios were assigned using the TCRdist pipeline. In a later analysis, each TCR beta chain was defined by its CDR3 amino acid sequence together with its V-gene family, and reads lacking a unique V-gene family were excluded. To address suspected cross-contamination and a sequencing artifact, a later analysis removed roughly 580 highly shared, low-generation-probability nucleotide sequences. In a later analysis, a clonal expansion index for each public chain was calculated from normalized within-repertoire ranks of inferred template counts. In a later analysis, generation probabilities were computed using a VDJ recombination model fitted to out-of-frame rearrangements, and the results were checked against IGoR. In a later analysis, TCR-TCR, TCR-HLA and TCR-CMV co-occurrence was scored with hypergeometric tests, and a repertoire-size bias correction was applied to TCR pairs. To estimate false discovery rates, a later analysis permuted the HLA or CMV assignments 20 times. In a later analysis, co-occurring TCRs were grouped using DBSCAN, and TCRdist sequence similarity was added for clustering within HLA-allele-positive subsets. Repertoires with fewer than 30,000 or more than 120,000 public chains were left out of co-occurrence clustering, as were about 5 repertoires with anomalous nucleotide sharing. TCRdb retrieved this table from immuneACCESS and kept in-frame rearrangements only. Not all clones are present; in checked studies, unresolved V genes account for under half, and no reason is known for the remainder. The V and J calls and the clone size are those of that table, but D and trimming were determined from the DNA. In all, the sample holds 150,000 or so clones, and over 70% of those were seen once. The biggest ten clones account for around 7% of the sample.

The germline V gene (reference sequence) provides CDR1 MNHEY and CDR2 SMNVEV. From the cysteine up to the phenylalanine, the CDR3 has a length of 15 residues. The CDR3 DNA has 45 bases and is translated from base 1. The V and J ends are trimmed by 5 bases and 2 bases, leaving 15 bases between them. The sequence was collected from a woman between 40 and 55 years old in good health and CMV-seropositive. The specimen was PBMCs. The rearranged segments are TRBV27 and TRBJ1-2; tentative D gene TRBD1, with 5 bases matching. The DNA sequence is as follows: TGTGCCAGCAGTCCGGAGGGGAGGTGGAACTATGGCTACACCTTC. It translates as CASSPEGRWNYGYTF.